These 20 T cell receptor beta chains originate from one sample sequenced in a study of technical replicates of blood from a few donors. Assay used: immunoSEQ multiplex PCR; TCRdb lists only in-frame clones, some missing. This table has tens of thousands of clones, approximately 90% appearing once. Sequencing was done on a sample of T cells isolated from PBMCs. The receptors were gathered from a human donor in good health.

The chain joins TRBV4-1 to TRBJ2-5; 8 nucleotides line up with TRBD2. The CDR3 sequence is 15 residues long. The germline CDR1 and CDR2 sequences are MGHRA and YSYEKL. With V trimmed by 9 bases and J by 2 bases, 11 bases remained unmatched. The CDR3 coding sequence is TGCGCCAGTACCGATTTAGCGGGGTCTCAAGAGACCCAGTACTTC. It codes for CASTDLAGSQETQYF.

The chain uses TRBV9 and TRBJ2-3, with TRBD2 as a possible D gene (6 bases). Germline V lookup: CDR1 SGDLS, CDR2 YYNGEE. The CDR3 has 16 residues. Deletions cut 2 bases from V and 0 bases from J, with 13 bases between. CDR3 nucleotides: TGTGCCAGCAGCGTCCGGGGGACCTCTAGCACAGATACGCAGTATTTT. The encoded protein is CASSVRGTSSTDTQYF.

The rearrangement uses TRBV25-1 and TRBJ2-2; tentative D call: TRBD1 (6 bases). Germline lookup yields CDR1 MGHDK and CDR2 SYGVNS. The CDR3 length is 16 residues. V was clipped by 7 bases and J by 2 bases, with 17 bases between them. The CDR3 is CASTSHGTSNTGELFF. In DNA form, the CDR3 reads TGTGCCAGCACGAGCCACGGGACATCCAACACCGGGGAGCTGTTTTTT.

J is TRBJ2-1 and V is TRBV28; TRBD2 matches 10 bases. V lost 7 bases and J lost 5; bases outside the gene matches: 11. CDR1 and CDR2 (germline): MDHEN, SYDVKM. This CDR3 region has 16 residues. CDR3 residues: CASNPPLAGVNNEQFF. DNA of the CDR3: TGTGCCAGCAATCCTCCCCTAGCGGGAGTTAACAATGAGCAGTTCTTC.

The CDR3 is CASSQDRVETQYF. The CDR3 coding sequence is TGCGCCAGCAGCCAAGACAGGGTTGAGACCCAGTACTTC. The V gene is TRBV4-1, the J gene TRBJ2-5, with D possibly TRBD1 on 5 matching bases. This CDR3 has 13 amino acids. The ends were cut back, 0 bases at V and 5 bases at J, with 7 bases in the middle. Germline V gene data show CDR1 as MGHRA and CDR2 as YSYEKL.

This clone was detected a few times. The V gene is TRBV4-1, the J gene TRBJ2-3; D is uncertain. Looked up from germline, CDR1 is MGHRA and CDR2 is YSYEKL. This CDR3 contains 15 residues. The V gene lost 3 bases and the J gene lost 10 bases, with 20 bases spanning the gap. CDR3 DNA sequence: TGCGCCAGCAGCCATGATATGACTGTGACTTCGTCGCAGTATTTT. Protein sequence: CASSHDMTVTSSQYF.

The genes are TRBV5-1 and TRBJ2-7; D perhaps matches TRBD2 (6 bases). V lost 4 bases, J lost 5 bases, and 19 bases lay in between. The CDR3 has 15 residues. CDR1 and CDR2 from the germline V gene are SGHRS and YFSETQ. The CDR3 coding sequence is TGCGCCAGCAGCGTCAACGTCCAGGGAGGTAACGAGCAGTACTTC. Protein product: CASSVNVQGGNEQYF. Variable domain in full (rest from reference TRBV5-1 and TRBJ2-7): KAGVTQTPRYLIKTRGQQVTLSCSPISGHRSVSWYQQTPGQGLQFLFEYFSETQRNKGNFPGRFSGRQFSNSRSEMNVSTLELGDSALYLCASSVNVQGGNEQYFGPGTRLTVT.

This rearrangement joins TRBV10-2 to TRBJ2-3, with D perhaps TRBD2 (7 bases). Per the germline V gene, CDR1 is WSHSY and CDR2 is SAAADI. The V end lost 11 bases, the J end lost 1 base, and 13 bases lay between the germline ends. This CDR3 comprises 13 residues. The CDR3, as DNA: TGCGCCGGGGGGGCGGTCGGCACAGATACGCAGTATTTT. Encoded protein: CAGGAVGTDTQYF.

Only one count was recorded for this clone. This rearrangement joins TRBV12-5 to TRBJ1-1; TRBD1 matches at 7 bases. CDR3 length: 16 residues. Unmatched junction bases numbered 7, after V lost 2 bases and J lost 1 base. Per germline, CDR1 LGHNT and CDR2 FRNRAP. CDR3 loop: CASGLIYDRENTEAFF. CDR3 coding DNA: TGTGCTAGTGGTTTGATCTACGACAGGGAGAACACTGAAGCTTTCTTT. The full variable domain, completed using reference TRBV12-5 and TRBJ1-1, is DARVTQTPRHKVTEMGQEVTMRCQPILGHNTVFWYRQTMMQGLELLAYFRNRAPLDDSGMPKDRFSAEMPDATLATLKIQPSEPRDSAVYFCASGLIYDRENTEAFFGQGTRLTVV.

V gene TRBV30 combines with J gene TRBJ1-5, with 7 bases identical to TRBD1. Germline values: CDR1 GTSNPN, CDR2 SVGIG (reference sequence). This CDR3 is built from 13 residues. The V and J ends lost 5 bases and 4 bases, in that order; junction bases with no gene match: 5. CDR3 region: CAWALQGNQPQHF. For the CDR3, the DNA is TGTGCCTGGGCCTTACAGGGGAATCAGCCCCAGCATTTT.

This chain uses TRBV6-5 with TRBJ2-5; 12 bases are shared with TRBD2. From germline, CDR1 is MNHEY and CDR2 SVGAGI. J lost 1 base, V lost 7 bases, and 4 bases had no gene match. The CDR3 totals 15 residues. CDR3 amino acids: CASTASGGAQETQYF. The CDR3 DNA reads TGTGCCAGCACGGCTAGCGGGGGGGCCCAAGAGACCCAGTACTTC.

The J gene is TRBJ1-1, the V gene TRBV11-2; D uncertain. The CDR3 totals 15 residues. Germline assignment: CDR1 SGHAT and CDR2 FQNNGV. V lost 2 bases and J lost 4, with 14 bases in between. In nucleotides, the CDR3 is TGTGCCAGCAGCTTAATTGCCTTGGGGAGCACTGAAGCTTTCTTT. Encoded protein: CASSLIALGSTEAFF. Full variable domain (outside the CDR3, taken from reference TRBV11-2 and TRBJ1-1): EAGVAQSPRYKIIEKRQSVAFWCNPISGHATLYWYQQILGQGPKLLIQFQNNGVVDDSQLPKDRFSAERLKGVDSTLKIQPAKLEDSAVYLCASSLIALGSTEAFFGQGTRLTVV.

This sequence joins TRBV4-1 and TRBJ2-4; D is ambiguous. There are 15 residues in the CDR3. V lost 0 bases and J lost 2, with 8 bases in between. From germline, CDR1 is MGHRA and CDR2 YSYEKL. The CDR3, as DNA: TGCGCCAGCAGCCAAGAATCCTATACCAAAAACATTCAGTACTTC. Translating gives CASSQESYTKNIQYF.

The chain recombines TRBV7-9 with TRBJ1-4; D call uncertain. The germline CDR1 and CDR2 sequences are SEHNR and FQNEAQ (reference sequence). CDR3 length equals 13 residues. The V end was cut by 2 bases, the J end by 4 bases, with 5 bases between. In nucleotides, the CDR3 is TGTGCCAGCAGCTTAAGAGATAATGAAAAACTGTTTTTT. Amino acid sequence: CASSLRDNEKLFF.

This clone was detected only once. The chain recombines TRBV2 with TRBJ2-7, with unresolved D. Germline values: CDR1 SNHLY, CDR2 FYNNEI. This CDR3 spans 11 amino acids. Trimming cost V 8 bases and J 3 bases, with 8 bases left between them. The CDR3 is CASLSSYEQYF. In nucleotides, the CDR3 is TGTGCCAGCCTGTCGAGCTACGAGCAGTACTTC. The entire variable domain, with the rest obtained from reference TRBV2 and TRBJ2-7, is as follows: EPEVTQTPSHQVTQMGQEVILRCVPISNHLYFYWYRQILGQKVEFLVSFYNNEISEKSEIFDDQFSVERPDGSNFTLKIRSTKLEDSAMYFCASLSSYEQYFGPGTRLTVT.

The chain carries TRBV15 and TRBJ2-1; D is ambiguous. The CDR3 is made up of 13 amino acids. The V end was cut by 2 bases, the J end by 8 bases, with 10 bases between. From germline, CDR1 is LNHNV and CDR2 YYDKDF (reference sequence). This chain's CDR3 is CATSRPSTDEQFF. The CDR3 nucleotides are TGTGCCACCAGCAGACCGTCCACTGATGAGCAGTTCTTC.

The chain is built from TRBV7-8 and TRBJ1-1; 10 nucleotides agree with TRBD1. Per the germline V gene, CDR1 is SGHVS and CDR2 is FQNEAQ. Trimming cost V 6 bases and J 7 bases; bases outside gene matches: 5. The CDR3 consists of 13 residues. The CDR3 reads CASSRTGGIEAFF. CDR3 in DNA: TGTGCCAGCAGTAGGACAGGGGGGATTGAAGCTTTCTTT.

This clone was seen just once. The rearrangement joins TRBV11-2 to TRBJ1-1; D may be TRBD1 (5 bases). V was shortened by 0 bases and J by 4 bases, with 12 bases between the two germline ends. The germline V gene has CDR1 SGHAT and CDR2 FQNNGV. The CDR3 length is 15 residues. Written as DNA, the CDR3 is TGTGCCAGCAGCTTAGATCGCCAGGGCCTCACTGAAGCTTTCTTT. Translating gives CASSLDRQGLTEAFF.

This chain joins TRBV20-1 and TRBJ1-1; a possible D gene is TRBD1 (5 bases). The CDR3 loop spans 11 amino acids. V was cut by 0 bases and J by 10 bases, with 9 bases left in between. CDR1 is DFQATT and CDR2 is SNEGSKA in the germline V gene (reference sequence). CDR3 coding DNA: TGCAGTGCTAGAGATGGAAGGGGAGCTTTCTTT. Translated, it gives CSARDGRGAFF.

The J gene is TRBJ2-1, the V gene TRBV7-8; 10 positions agree with TRBD2. The CDR3 is 14 residues long. V dropped 5 bases and J dropped 4; count of bases not matched to a gene: 2. In germline, CDR1 is SGHVS, CDR2 FQNEAQ. CDR3 loop: CASSRTSGYNEQFF. The DNA for the CDR3 is TGTGCCAGCAGCCGGACTAGCGGATACAATGAGCAGTTCTTC.